These 30 T cell receptor beta chains were all obtained from the same sample, sequenced in a study of cytomegalovirus exposure and HLA in healthy donors. Researchers ran the PCR with 60 Vbeta and 13 Jbeta primers. TCRdb's table, derived via immunoSEQ multiplex PCR, lists solely in-frame clones and lacks some. This sample's clone table lists just over 150,000 clones. Sequenced sample: PBMCs. These receptors all come from a woman in her fifties or sixties in good health and CMV-seronegative.

The CDR3 bases are TGTGCCAGCAGCTTGCTACCACGATTATCTGGAAACACCATATATTTT. This translates into CASSLLPRLSGNTIYF. This chain connects TRBV5-8 to TRBJ1-3; D not certain. CDR3 length equals 16 residues. Germline V gene sequence: CDR1 SGHTS, CDR2 YDEGEE. The V end lost 1 base, the J end lost 1 base, and 12 bases lay between the germline ends. Drawing the rest from reference TRBV5-8 and TRBJ1-3, the complete variable domain is EAGVTQSPTHLIKTRGQQATLRCSPISGHTSVYWYQQALGLGLQFLLWYDEGEERNRGNFPPRFSGRQFPNYSSELNVNALELEDSALYLCASSLLPRLSGNTIYFGEGSWLTVV.

This chain connects TRBV5-8 to TRBJ2-7; tentative D call: TRBD1 (5 bases). Germline V gives CDR1 SGHTS, CDR2 YDEGEE. Trimming cost V 4 bases and J 3 bases, with 8 bases left between them. This CDR3 has 12 amino acids. The CDR3 here is CASSVQGYEQYF. The CDR3 DNA is TGTGCCAGCAGCGTGCAGGGCTACGAGCAGTACTTC.

The rearrangement uses TRBV14 and TRBJ1-2, with TRBD1 matching 10 bases. Trimming removed 1 base from V and 4 bases from J; junction bases left unmatched: 0. The CDR3 spans 14 residues. Per the germline V gene, CDR1 is SGHDN and CDR2 is FVKESK. In DNA, the CDR3 is TGTGCCAGCAGCCAAGGACAGGGGGCCTATGGCTACACCTTC. It is translated as CASSQGQGAYGYTF.

The V call is TRBV7-3, the J call TRBJ2-2, with D perhaps matching TRBD2 (5 bases). Germline V CDR1 and CDR2: SGHTA, FQGTGA. V shed 5 bases and J shed 4 bases, with 17 bases lying between them. The CDR3 has 16 amino acids. CDR3 DNA sequence: TGTGCCAGCAGCCGGTCATGGAGGACGGGCACCGGGGAGCTGTTTTTT. It yields the protein CASSRSWRTGTGELFF.

CDR3 sequence (DNA): TGTGCCAGCAGTGGAGGGGGCATAGCCAAAAACATTCAGTACTTC. Protein product: CASSGGGIAKNIQYF. The chain combines TRBV2 with TRBJ2-4, with 7 bases matching TRBD1. V lost 4 bases and J lost 0; bases outside the gene matches: 3. The CDR3 runs to 15 residues. Germline assignment: CDR1 SNHLY and CDR2 FYNNEI.

V is TRBV28 and J is TRBJ1-2; no definite D call. The CDR3 loop spans 13 amino acids. The V gene lost 2 bases and the J gene lost 8 bases, with 12 bases spanning the gap. The germline CDR1 and CDR2 sequences are MDHEN and SYDVKM. The CDR3 sequence: CASSLIRSRGYTF. The CDR3 DNA sequence: TGTGCCAGCAGTTTAATAAGAAGTAGAGGCTACACCTTC.

The chain couples TRBV18 to TRBJ1-1, with unresolved D. CDR3 length: 12 amino acids. V gave up 3 bases and J gave up 4 bases, with 6 bases separating them. Germline V gives CDR1 KGHSH, CDR2 LQKENI. The CDR3 region has the DNA TGTGCCAGCTCACCGTTGAGCACTGAAGCTTTCTTT. Translating it yields CASSPLSTEAFF. The full variable domain, its missing parts supplied by reference TRBV18 and TRBJ1-1, is NAGVMQNPRHLVRRRGQEARLRCSPMKGHSHVYWYRQLPEEGLKFMVYLQKENIIDESGMPKERFSAEFPKEGPSILRIQQVVRGDSAAYFCASSPLSTEAFFGQGTRLTVV.

The chain combines TRBV7-9 with TRBJ1-3; 7 nucleotides agree with TRBD1. V shed 3 bases, J shed 0 bases, and the junction held 5 bases outside the gene matches. Germline assignment: CDR1 SEHNR and CDR2 FQNEAQ (reference sequence). The CDR3 spans 16 residues. CDR3 residues: CASSFLTGSSGNTIYF. CDR3 nucleotide sequence: TGTGCCAGCAGCTTCCTGACAGGGAGCTCTGGAAACACCATATATTTT.

The chain recombines TRBV5-8 with TRBJ2-7, with 15 bases matching TRBD2. The CDR3 length is 18 residues. CDR1 is SGHTS and CDR2 is YDEGEE in the germline V gene. The junction had 5 bases not matched to a gene; V was cut back by 0 bases and J by 1 base. This CDR3 reads CASSLAGTSGRYSYEQYF. CDR3 bases: TGTGCCAGCAGCTTGGCTGGGACTAGCGGGAGGTATTCCTACGAGCAGTACTTC.

This chain connects TRBV7-2 to TRBJ2-5; the D gene is possibly TRBD1 (6 bases). Germline lookup yields CDR1 SGHTA and CDR2 FQGNSA. Trimming shortened V by 1 base and J by 4 bases, and 10 bases separated the two germline ends. This CDR3 spans 14 amino acids. CDR3 DNA: TGTGCCAGCAGCTTAGACAGGGTCAGAGAGACCCAGTACTTC. This encodes CASSLDRVRETQYF. Combining the CDR3 with reference TRBV7-2 and TRBJ2-5 gives the whole variable domain GAGVSQSPSNKVTEKGKDVELRCDPISGHTALYWYRQSLGQGLEFLIYFQGNSAPDKSGLPSDRFSAERTGGSVSTLTIQRTQQEDSAVYLCASSLDRVRETQYFGPGTRLLVL.

The rearrangement uses TRBV4-2 and TRBJ1-2; 7 bases agree with TRBD1. CDR3 length equals 17 residues. The germline V gene has CDR1 LGHNA and CDR2 YNFKEQ. The V gene end was trimmed by 3 bases and the J gene end by 5 bases; junction bases not matched to a gene: 15. The CDR3 DNA reads TGTGCCAGCAGCCAGGAGATGTTACAGGGGCGTGGGTATGGCTACACCTTC. Translated: CASSQEMLQGRGYGYTF.

The rearrangement uses TRBV6-5 and TRBJ2-7, with 7 bases lining up with TRBD1. There are 14 residues in the CDR3. J was trimmed by 4 bases and V by 6 bases; bases with no gene match: 9. The germline gives CDR1 MNHEY, CDR2 SVGAGI. The CDR3 reads CASRETGSVYEQYF. The CDR3 nucleotides are TGTGCCAGCAGGGAGACAGGGAGCGTGTACGAGCAGTACTTC.

CDR3 sequence: CASSPQQGPLNEQFF. CDR3 nucleotides: TGTGCCAGCAGTCCACAACAGGGGCCGTTGAATGAGCAGTTCTTC. The chain carries TRBV7-3 and TRBJ2-1; 7 bases align to TRBD1. CDR3 length equals 15 residues. Trimming at V came to 6 bases and at J to 7 bases, leaving 12 bases not matched to a gene. Per the germline V gene, CDR1 is SGHTA and CDR2 is FQGTGA. Full variable domain (missing parts from reference TRBV7-3 and TRBJ2-1): GAGVSQTPSNKVTEKGKYVELRCDPISGHTALYWYRQSLGQGPEFLIYFQGTGAADDSGLPNDRFFAVRPEGSVSTLKIQRTERGDSAVYLCASSPQQGPLNEQFFGPGTRLTVL.

The rearrangement uses TRBV7-8 and TRBJ2-3; 7 bases are a match to TRBD2. This CDR3 has 18 residues. The V segment lost 2 bases and the J segment 2 bases; nucleotides outside the gene matches: 13. Germline V lookup: CDR1 SGHVS, CDR2 FQNEAQ. CDR3 amino acids: CASSLSRLAGLTTDTQYF. CDR3 in DNA: TGTGCCAGCAGCTTATCCCGACTAGCAGGACTTACCACAGATACGCAGTATTTT.

In the case of this clone: This CDR3 is also generated by other DNA sequences in the sample. The V and J genes are TRBV2 and TRBJ2-7; tentative D call: TRBD1 (6 bases). With 6 bases removed from V and 5 bases from J, the gap between germline ends came to 14 bases. Germline V gives CDR1 SNHLY, CDR2 FYNNEI. The CDR3 loop spans 13 amino acids. CDR3 sequence (DNA): TGTGCCAGCAGCGCAGAACAGGGAAACGAGCAGTACTTC. Protein sequence: CASSAEQGNEQYF.

V is TRBV5-1 and J is TRBJ2-1, with D possibly matching TRBD1 (5 bases). The CDR3 has 14 amino acids. Trimming took off 3 bases at V and 5 bases at J, with 12 bases between the two ends. Germline V gene data show CDR1 as SGHRS and CDR2 as YFSETQ. CDR3 residues: CASSSSGLHNEQFF. CDR3 coding DNA: TGCGCCAGCAGCTCCTCAGGGTTACACAATGAGCAGTTCTTC.

The gene calls are TRBV7-3 and TRBJ1-1, with 11 bases lining up with TRBD1. CDR1 SGHTA and CDR2 FQGTGA come from the germline V gene. Trimming cost V 8 bases and J 5 bases; bases outside gene matches: 4. The length of the CDR3 is 13 residues. In DNA form, the CDR3 reads TGTGCCAGCCAAGGACAGGGGGCGACTGAAGCTTTCTTT. This codes for CASQGQGATEAFF.

The rearrangement uses TRBV7-7 and TRBJ2-5; 9 bases agree with TRBD2. The CDR3 is 16 amino acids. Germline lookup yields CDR1 SSHAT and CDR2 FNYEAQ (reference sequence). Losses at the gene ends were 2 bases for V and 1 base for J; bases not matched to a gene: 5. The CDR3 loop reads CASSLNSGGPQETQYF. The CDR3 nucleotides read TGTGCCAGCAGCTTAAATAGCGGGGGACCCCAAGAGACCCAGTACTTC.

CDR3 DNA: TGTGCCAGCAGTTACACAGGGGGCCACACTGAAGCTTTCTTT. Its translation: CASSYTGGHTEAFF. The V and J genes are TRBV6-5 and TRBJ1-1, with 9 bases fitting TRBD1. Trimming cost V 2 bases and J 3 bases; bases outside gene matches: 1. The CDR3 is 14 amino acids. Germline V gene lookup returns CDR1 MNHEY and CDR2 SVGAGI.

The rearrangement joins TRBV28 to TRBJ1-5; TRBD1 might be the D (5 bases). Germline CDR1 and CDR2: MDHEN and SYDVKM. The CDR3 has 16 amino acids. The V end lost 5 bases, the J end lost 0 bases, and 14 bases lay between the germline ends. DNA for the CDR3: TGTGCCAGCAGTGGTAGACAGAGCTATAGCAATCAGCCCCAGCATTTT. Protein product: CASSGRQSYSNQPQHF.

The chain has TRBV5-1 and TRBJ2-7; 13 nucleotides line up with TRBD2. Germline lookup yields CDR1 SGHRS and CDR2 YFSETQ. This CDR3 has 17 residues. The V gene end was trimmed by 1 base and the J gene end by 2 bases; junction bases not matched to a gene: 6. This CDR3 reads CASSLNFGTSGTYEQYF. The DNA for the CDR3 is TGCGCCAGCAGCTTGAACTTTGGGACTAGCGGGACCTACGAGCAGTACTTC.

The chain joins TRBV7-3 to TRBJ1-3; 9 positions match TRBD1. Trimming at V came to 6 bases and at J to 3 bases, leaving 6 bases not matched to a gene. The CDR3 covers 15 residues. Germline CDR1 and CDR2: SGHTA and FQGTGA. The CDR3 DNA sequence: TGTGCCAGCAGTACACAGGGGGCAGTTGGAAACACCATATATTTT. This codes for CASSTQGAVGNTIYF.

V usage is TRBV6-5 and J usage is TRBJ1-4; maybe TRBD1 (5 bases). In germline, CDR1 is MNHEY, CDR2 SVGAGI. There are 15 residues in the CDR3. Deletions cut 4 bases from V and 8 bases from J, with 17 bases between. The CDR3 bases are TGTGCCAGCAGTTCCCGACGAAGGGGCCGGGAAAAACTGTTTTTT. This codes for CASSSRRRGREKLFF.

DNA of the CDR3: TGTGCCAGCAGCTTCGGCGGGGTTGCCTACGAGCAGTACTTC. Translating gives CASSFGGVAYEQYF. The chain employs TRBV11-2 and TRBJ2-7, with D possibly TRBD2 on 6 matching bases. CDR1 and CDR2 from the germline V gene are SGHAT and FQNNGV. V lost 3 bases and J 2 bases, leaving 11 bases between the germline ends. This CDR3 is 14 amino acids long.

J is TRBJ2-3 and V is TRBV2, with 8 bases aligning to TRBD1. CDR3 size: 14 residues. V lost 6 bases, J lost 5 bases, and 7 bases stayed unmatched. Germline CDR1 SNHLY, CDR2 FYNNEI. As DNA, the CDR3 is TGTGCCAGCAGCGGACAGGGTGTGGGAGATACGCAGTATTTT. It specifies CASSGQGVGDTQYF.

The V gene is TRBV25-1, the J gene TRBJ1-3; D ambiguous. This CDR3 region has 14 residues. V was shortened by 10 bases and J by 0 bases, with 13 bases between the two germline ends. Germline V lookup: CDR1 MGHDK, CDR2 SYGVNS. CDR3 DNA sequence: TGTGCCACCGTAGACGGGAGCTCTGGAAACACCATATATTTT. Encoded protein: CATVDGSSGNTIYF.

The CDR3 coding sequence is TGCAGCGGGCGGGACCTCAAAAAAAATCAGCCCCAGCATTTT. It yields the protein CSGRDLKKNQPQHF. The J gene is TRBJ1-5, the V gene TRBV29-1; TRBD1 is a possible D gene (5 bases). Germline V gene lookup returns CDR1 SQVTM and CDR2 ANQGSEA. Trimming shortened V by 7 bases and J by 4 bases, and 17 bases separated the two germline ends. The CDR3 contains 14 residues. The full variable domain, its missing parts supplied by reference TRBV29-1 and TRBJ1-5, is SAVISQKPSRDICQRGTSLTIQCQVDSQVTMMFWYRQQPGQSLTLIATANQGSEATYESGFVIDKFPISRPNLTFSTLTVSNMSPEDSSIYLCSGRDLKKNQPQHFGDGTRLSIL.

The rearrangement uses TRBV10-1 and TRBJ2-5; D unclear. This CDR3 has 16 amino acids. Trimming left V 3 bases short and J 2 bases short, with 16 bases between. CDR1 is WNHNN, CDR2 SYGVQD, per germline (reference sequence). This CDR3 reads CASSDLPAPTQETQYF. As DNA, the CDR3 is TGCGCCAGCAGTGACCTACCAGCTCCGACTCAAGAGACCCAGTACTTC.

The V call is TRBV9, the J call TRBJ2-1, with 9 bases matching TRBD2. The V gene's germline CDR1 is SGDLS and CDR2 YYNGEE. V was pared by 4 bases and J by 7 bases, with 9 bases of the junction left unmatched. CDR3 length: 15 residues. CDR3 nucleotide sequence: TGTGCCAGCAGCTTAGGACTAGCGAGAGGGAATGAGCAGTTCTTC. This sequence encodes CASSLGLARGNEQFF.

The chain carries TRBV6-1 and TRBJ2-7; 7 bases align to TRBD1. This CDR3 contains 14 residues. Germline V gene sequence: CDR1 MNHNS, CDR2 SASEGT. V was pared by 6 bases and J by 2 bases, with 7 bases of the junction left unmatched. The CDR3 spells CASRNRGAAYEQYF. The CDR3 DNA is TGTGCCAGCAGGAACAGGGGCGCAGCCTACGAGCAGTACTTC.